What follows describes a single T cell receptor beta chain. No antigen is known for it. This CDR3 contains 14 residues. V lost 0 bases and J 2 bases, leaving 7 bases between the germline ends. Germline CDR1 is SGHVS and CDR2 is FQNEAQ. Primers included in the PCR were 60 Vbeta and 13 Jbeta primers. Clones were sequenced by immunoSEQ multiplex PCR, and TCRdb holds only the in-frame ones, with some missing. This repertoire shows roughly 140,000 clones, roughly 80% found once; its top ten account for about 5.6%. The sample belongs to a study of cytomegalovirus exposure and HLA in healthy donors. The study's findings and limits: In a later analysis, approximately 18,000 TCR beta sequences were associated with HLA alleles at 0.05 false discovery rate.

This clonotype originated in a man aged 30 to 39 in good health and CMV-seropositive. The material sequenced was PBMCs. The chain is built from TRBV7-8 and TRBJ1-2, with D possibly being TRBD1 (6 bases). CDR3 sequence reads: CASSLAGQNYGYTF. The CDR3 nucleotides read TGTGCCAGCAGCTTAGCAGGACAGAACTATGGCTACACCTTC.